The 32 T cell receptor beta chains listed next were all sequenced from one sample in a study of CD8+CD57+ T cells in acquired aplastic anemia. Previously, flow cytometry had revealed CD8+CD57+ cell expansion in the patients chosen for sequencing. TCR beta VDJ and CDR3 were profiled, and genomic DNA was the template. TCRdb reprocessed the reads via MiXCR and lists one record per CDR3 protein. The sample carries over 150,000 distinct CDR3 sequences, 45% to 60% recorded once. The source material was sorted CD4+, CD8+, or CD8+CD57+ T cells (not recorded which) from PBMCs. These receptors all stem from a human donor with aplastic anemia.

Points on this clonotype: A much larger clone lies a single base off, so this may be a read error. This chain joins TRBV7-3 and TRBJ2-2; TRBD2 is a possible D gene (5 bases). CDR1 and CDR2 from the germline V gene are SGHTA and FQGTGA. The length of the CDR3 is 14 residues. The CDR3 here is CASSLKGGTGELVF. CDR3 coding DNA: TGTGCCAGCAGCTTAAAGGGCGGCACCGGGGAGCTGGTTTTT.

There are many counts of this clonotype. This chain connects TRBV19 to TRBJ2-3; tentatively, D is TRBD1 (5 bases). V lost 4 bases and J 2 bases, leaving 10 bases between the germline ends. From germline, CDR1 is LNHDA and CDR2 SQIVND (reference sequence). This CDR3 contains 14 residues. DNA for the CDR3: TGTGCCAGTAGTACAGGGATTATCACAGATACGCAGTATTTT. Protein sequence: CASSTGIITDTQYF.

CDR3 region: CASSPFQDRGFLGYEQYF. CDR3 DNA: TGTGCCAGCTCGCCCTTCCAGGACAGGGGTTTCTTAGGCTACGAGCAGTACTTC. The rearrangement joins TRBV14 to TRBJ2-7, with 9 bases that match TRBD1. Germline lookup yields CDR1 SGHDN and CDR2 FVKESK. V lost 8 bases, J lost 3 bases, and 20 bases stayed unmatched. The CDR3 is 18 amino acids.

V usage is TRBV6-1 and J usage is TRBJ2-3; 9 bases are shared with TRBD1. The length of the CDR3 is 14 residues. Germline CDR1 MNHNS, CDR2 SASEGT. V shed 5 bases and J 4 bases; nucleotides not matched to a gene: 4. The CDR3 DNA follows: TGTGCCAGCAGTCGGGACAGGGATCCAGATACGCAGTATTTT. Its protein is CASSRDRDPDTQYF.

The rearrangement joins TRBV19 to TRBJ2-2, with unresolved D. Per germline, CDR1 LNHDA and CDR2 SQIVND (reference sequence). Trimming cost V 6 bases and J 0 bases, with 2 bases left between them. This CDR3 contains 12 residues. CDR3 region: CASRANTGELFF. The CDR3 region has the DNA TGTGCCAGTAGAGCGAACACCGGGGAGCTGTTTTTT.

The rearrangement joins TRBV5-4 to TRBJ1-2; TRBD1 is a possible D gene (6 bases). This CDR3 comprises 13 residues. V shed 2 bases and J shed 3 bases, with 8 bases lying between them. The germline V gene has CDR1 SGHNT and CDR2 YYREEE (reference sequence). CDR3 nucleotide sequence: TGTGCCAGCAGCTTTCGACAGGACTATGGCTACACCTTC. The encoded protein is CASSFRQDYGYTF.

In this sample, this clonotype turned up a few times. CDR3 coding DNA: TGTGCCACCAGTGCCTCAGGAGTCCACGAGCAGTACTTC. Encoded protein: CATSASGVHEQYF. This chain joins TRBV24-1 and TRBJ2-7; D is ambiguous. Germline V gene sequence: CDR1 KGHDR, CDR2 SFDVKD. CDR3 size: 13 residues. V gave up 5 bases and J gave up 5 bases, with 12 bases separating them.

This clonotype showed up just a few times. CDR3 amino acids: CASSSVTGFGYTF. Here the CDR3 DNA reads TGTGCCAGCAGCTCAGTCACAGGGTTTGGCTACACCTTC. The chain recombines TRBV7-9 with TRBJ1-2; D is perhaps TRBD1 (6 bases). This CDR3 is 13 amino acids long. From germline, CDR1 is SEHNR and CDR2 FQNEAQ (reference sequence). Deletions cut 4 bases from V and 7 bases from J, with 13 bases between.

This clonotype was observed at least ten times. CDR3 in DNA: TGTGCCACCAGCGCTTACCCGGGACAGGGCATAACTAATGAAAAACTGTTTTTT. Translating gives CATSAYPGQGITNEKLFF. The gene calls are TRBV15 and TRBJ1-4; 9 positions match TRBD1. CDR1 and CDR2 from the germline V gene are LNHNV and YYDKDF (reference sequence). The length of the CDR3 is 18 residues. After removal of 5 bases from V and 1 base from J, the junction contained 11 bases not matched to a gene. Drawing the rest from reference TRBV15 and TRBJ1-4, the complete variable domain is DAMVIQNPRYQVTQFGKPVTLSCSQTLNHNVMYWYQQKSSQAPKLLFHYYDKDFNNEADTPDNFQSRRPNTSFCFLDIRSPGLGDTAMYLCATSAYPGQGITNEKLFFGSGTQLSVL.

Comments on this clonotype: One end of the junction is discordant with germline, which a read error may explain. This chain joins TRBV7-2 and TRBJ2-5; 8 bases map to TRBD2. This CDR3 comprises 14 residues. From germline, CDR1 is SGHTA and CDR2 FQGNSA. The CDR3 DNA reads TGCGCCAGCAGCTCGACTAGCGCGCAAGAGACCCAGTACTTC. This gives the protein CASSSTSAQETQYF.

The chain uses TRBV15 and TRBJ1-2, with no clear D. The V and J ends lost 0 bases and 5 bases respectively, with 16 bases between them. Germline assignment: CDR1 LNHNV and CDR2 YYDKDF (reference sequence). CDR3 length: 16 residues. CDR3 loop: CATSRDGGGQDYGYTF. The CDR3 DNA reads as TGTGCCACCAGCAGAGATGGCGGAGGGCAGGATTATGGCTACACCTTC.

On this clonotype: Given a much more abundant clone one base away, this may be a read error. CDR3 bases: TGTGCCACCAGTGCTAGCGGGAGGGAGGCCCAGTACTTC. Its translation: CATSASGREAQYF. The V call is TRBV24-1, the J call TRBJ2-5, with TRBD2 identical over 12 bases. This CDR3 comprises 13 residues. Trimming took 5 bases from V and 9 from J; bases not matched to a gene: 3. Per germline, CDR1 KGHDR and CDR2 SFDVKD.

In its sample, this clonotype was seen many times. CDR3 nucleotide sequence: TGCAGTGCTAGAGATGATCGGCAGTCGAACACCGGGGAGCTGTTTTTT. This sequence encodes CSARDDRQSNTGELFF. The chain couples TRBV20-1 to TRBJ2-2; D remains ambiguous. Between the trimmed V and J ends, which lost 0 bases and 0 bases, there was a span of 11 bases. CDR3 length: 16 residues. Germline V gene data show CDR1 as DFQATT and CDR2 as SNEGSKA (reference sequence).

For the CDR3, the DNA is TGTGCCACCAGTGAAGCAGGGGCTGAGGCCCAGTACTTC. Its protein product is CATSEAGAEAQYF. The chain has TRBV24-1 and TRBJ2-5, with D maybe TRBD1 (6 bases). CDR1 and CDR2 (germline): KGHDR, SFDVKD. This CDR3 contains 13 residues. Trimming removed 4 bases at V and 9 bases at J, with 14 bases between.

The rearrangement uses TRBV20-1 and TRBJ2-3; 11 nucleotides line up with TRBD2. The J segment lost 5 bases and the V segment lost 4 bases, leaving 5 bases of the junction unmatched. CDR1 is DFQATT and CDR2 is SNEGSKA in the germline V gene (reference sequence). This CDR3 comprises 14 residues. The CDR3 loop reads CSATLAGVVDTQYF. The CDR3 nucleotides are TGCAGTGCTACACTAGCGGGAGTTGTAGATACGCAGTATTTT.

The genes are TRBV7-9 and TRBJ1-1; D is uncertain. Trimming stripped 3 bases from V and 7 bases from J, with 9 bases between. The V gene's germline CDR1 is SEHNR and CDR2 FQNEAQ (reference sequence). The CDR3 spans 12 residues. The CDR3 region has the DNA TGTGCCAGCAGCTTCGGCTCCCTTGAAGCTTTCTTT. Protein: CASSFGSLEAFF.

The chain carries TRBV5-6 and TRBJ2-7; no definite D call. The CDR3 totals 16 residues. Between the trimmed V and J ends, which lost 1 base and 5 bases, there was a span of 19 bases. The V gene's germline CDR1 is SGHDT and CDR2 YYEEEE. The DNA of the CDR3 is TGTGCCAGCAGCTTGTGGTGGAGTAATTTCCTCAACGAGCAGTACTTC. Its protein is CASSLWWSNFLNEQYF.

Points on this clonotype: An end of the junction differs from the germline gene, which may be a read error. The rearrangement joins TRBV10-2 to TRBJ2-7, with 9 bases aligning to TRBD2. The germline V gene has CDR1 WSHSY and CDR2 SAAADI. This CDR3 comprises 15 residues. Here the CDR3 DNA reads TGCGCCAGCAGTGACAGTGGCGGGAGGGAGTACGAGCGGTACTTC. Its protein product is CASSDSGGREYERYF.

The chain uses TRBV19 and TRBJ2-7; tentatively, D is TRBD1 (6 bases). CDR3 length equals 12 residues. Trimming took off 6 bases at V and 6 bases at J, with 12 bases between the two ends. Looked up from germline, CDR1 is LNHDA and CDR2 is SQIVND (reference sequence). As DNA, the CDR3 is TGTGCCAGTAGGGCAGGGGTGAGCGAGCAGTACTTC. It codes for CASRAGVSEQYF.

CDR3 amino acids: CATSESDRIGEQYF. The CDR3, as DNA: TGTGCCACCAGTGAATCGGACAGGATCGGCGAGCAGTACTTC. This chain joins TRBV24-1 and TRBJ2-7; TRBD1 matches 7 bases. The CDR3 contains 14 residues. V shed 4 bases and J 6 bases; nucleotides not matched to a gene: 8. Germline lookup yields CDR1 KGHDR and CDR2 SFDVKD.

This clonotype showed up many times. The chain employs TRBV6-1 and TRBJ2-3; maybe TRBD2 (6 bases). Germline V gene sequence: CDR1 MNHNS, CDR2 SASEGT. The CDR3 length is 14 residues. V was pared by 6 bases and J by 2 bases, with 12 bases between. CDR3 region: CASSAGTNTDTQYF. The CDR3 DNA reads TGTGCCAGCAGCGCGGGGACCAACACAGATACGCAGTATTTT.

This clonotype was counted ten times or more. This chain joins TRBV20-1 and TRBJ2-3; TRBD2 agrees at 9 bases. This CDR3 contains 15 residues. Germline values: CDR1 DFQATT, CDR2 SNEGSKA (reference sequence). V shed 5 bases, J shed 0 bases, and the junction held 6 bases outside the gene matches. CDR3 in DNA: TGCAGTGCTGCCTTGCGGGGGGGAAGCACAGATACGCAGTATTTT. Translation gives CSAALRGGSTDTQYF.

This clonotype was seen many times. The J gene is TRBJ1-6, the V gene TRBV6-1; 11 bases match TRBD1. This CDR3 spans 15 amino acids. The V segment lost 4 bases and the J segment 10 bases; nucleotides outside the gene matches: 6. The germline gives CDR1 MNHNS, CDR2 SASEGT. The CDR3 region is CASSAGGTGGSPLHF. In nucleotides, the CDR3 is TGTGCCAGCAGTGCGGGGGGGACAGGGGGATCACCCCTCCACTTT.

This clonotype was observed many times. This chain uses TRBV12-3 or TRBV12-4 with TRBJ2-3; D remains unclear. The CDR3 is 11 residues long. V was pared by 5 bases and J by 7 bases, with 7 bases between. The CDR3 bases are TGTGCCAGCAGTCAGATGAATACGCAGTATTTT. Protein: CASSQMNTQYF.

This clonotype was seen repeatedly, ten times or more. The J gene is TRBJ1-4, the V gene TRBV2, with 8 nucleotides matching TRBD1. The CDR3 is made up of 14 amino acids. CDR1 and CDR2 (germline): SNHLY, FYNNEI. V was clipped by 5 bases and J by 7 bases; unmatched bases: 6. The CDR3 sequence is CASSQDRGGEKLFF. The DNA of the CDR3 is TGTGCCAGCAGTCAAGACAGGGGAGGTGAAAAACTGTTTTTT. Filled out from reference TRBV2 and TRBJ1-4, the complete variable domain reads EPEVTQTPSHQVTQMGQEVILRCVPISNHLYFYWYRQILGQKVEFLVSFYNNEISEKSEIFDDQFSVERPDGSNFTLKIRSTKLEDSAMYFCASSQDRGGEKLFFGSGTQLSVL.

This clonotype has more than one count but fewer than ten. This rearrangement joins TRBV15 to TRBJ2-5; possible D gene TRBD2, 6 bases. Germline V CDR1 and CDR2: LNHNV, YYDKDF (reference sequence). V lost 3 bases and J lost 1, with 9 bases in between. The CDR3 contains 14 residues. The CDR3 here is CATSSPGGQETQYF. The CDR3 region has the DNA TGTGCCACCAGCAGTCCCGGGGGCCAAGAGACCCAGTACTTC. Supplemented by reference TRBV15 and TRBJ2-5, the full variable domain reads DAMVIQNPRYQVTQFGKPVTLSCSQTLNHNVMYWYQQKSSQAPKLLFHYYDKDFNNEADTPDNFQSRRPNTSFCFLDIRSPGLGDTAMYLCATSSPGGQETQYFGPGTRLLVL.

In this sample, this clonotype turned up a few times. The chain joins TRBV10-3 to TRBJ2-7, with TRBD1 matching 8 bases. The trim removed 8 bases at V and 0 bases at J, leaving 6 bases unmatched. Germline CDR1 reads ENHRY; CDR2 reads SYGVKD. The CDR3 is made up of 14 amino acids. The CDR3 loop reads CAIAWGTGSYEQYF. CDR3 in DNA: TGTGCCATCGCCTGGGGGACAGGCTCCTACGAGCAGTACTTC.

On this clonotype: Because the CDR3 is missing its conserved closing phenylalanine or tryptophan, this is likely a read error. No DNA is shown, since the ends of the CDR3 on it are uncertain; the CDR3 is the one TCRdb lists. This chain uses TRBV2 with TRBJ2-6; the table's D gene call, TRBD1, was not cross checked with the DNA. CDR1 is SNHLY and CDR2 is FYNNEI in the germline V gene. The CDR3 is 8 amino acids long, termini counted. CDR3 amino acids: CASSNRDS.

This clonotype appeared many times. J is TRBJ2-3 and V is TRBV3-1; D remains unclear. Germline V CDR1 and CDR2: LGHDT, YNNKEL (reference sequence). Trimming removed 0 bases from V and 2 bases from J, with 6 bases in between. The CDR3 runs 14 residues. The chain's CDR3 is CASSQDWTTDTQYF. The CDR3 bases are TGTGCCAGCAGCCAAGATTGGACCACAGATACGCAGTATTTT.

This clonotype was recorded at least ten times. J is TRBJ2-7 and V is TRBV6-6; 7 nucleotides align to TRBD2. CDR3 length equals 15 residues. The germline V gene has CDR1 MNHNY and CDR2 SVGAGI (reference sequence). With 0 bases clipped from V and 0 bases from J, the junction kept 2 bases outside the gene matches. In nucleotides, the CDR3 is TGTGCCAGCAGTTACTCCGGGACTACCTCCTACGAGCAGTACTTC. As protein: CASSYSGTTSYEQYF.

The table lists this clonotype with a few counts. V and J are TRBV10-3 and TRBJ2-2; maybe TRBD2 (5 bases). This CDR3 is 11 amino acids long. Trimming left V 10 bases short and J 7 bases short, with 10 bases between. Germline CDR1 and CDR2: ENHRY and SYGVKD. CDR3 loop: CATSGLGELFF. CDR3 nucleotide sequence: TGTGCCACCTCAGGACTCGGGGAGCTGTTTTTT.

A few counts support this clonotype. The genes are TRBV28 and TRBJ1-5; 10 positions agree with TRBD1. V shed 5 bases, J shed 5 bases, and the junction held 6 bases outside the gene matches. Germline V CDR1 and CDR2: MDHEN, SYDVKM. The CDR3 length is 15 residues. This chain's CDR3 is CASSGSGTGDQPQHF. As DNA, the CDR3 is TGTGCCAGCAGTGGGTCCGGGACAGGGGATCAGCCCCAGCATTTT.